Each of the 2 T cell receptor beta chains below was sequenced from the same sample in a study of cytomegalovirus exposure and HLA in healthy donors. Primers for the PCR totalled 60 Vbeta and 13 Jbeta. Sequencing was performed with immunoSEQ multiplex PCR; in TCRdb, only in-frame clones are kept and a portion is missing. In the table there are 120,000 to 150,000 clones, 60% to 80% of which are singletons. Sample: PBMCs. These receptors originate from a male donor in good health and CMV-seronegative.

This clone was seen only a few times. This chain links TRBV6-5 with TRBJ2-7; D might be TRBD1 (5 bases). V was shortened by 0 bases and J by 1 base, with 10 bases between the two germline ends. Germline CDR1 is MNHEY and CDR2 is SVGAGI. The CDR3 sequence is 15 residues long. DNA of the CDR3: TGTGCCAGCAGTTACTCGGGCAGGACATCCTACGAGCAGTACTTC. Amino acids: CASSYSGRTSYEQYF.

As concerns this clone: The same CDR3 is also encoded by other DNA sequences in this sample. The chain employs TRBV7-9 and TRBJ1-1; D unresolved. V lost 2 bases and J 2 bases, leaving 3 bases between the germline ends. The length of the CDR3 is 12 residues. In germline, CDR1 is SEHNR, CDR2 FQNEAQ (reference sequence). CDR3 protein: CASSLSNTEAFF. DNA for the CDR3: TGTGCCAGCAGCTTATCTAACACTGAAGCTTTCTTT.